This T cell receptor beta chain is drawn from a study of cytomegalovirus exposure and HLA in healthy donors. This clone was observed a single time. The antigen is undetermined. TCRdb keeps only in-frame clones here, not all; method: immunoSEQ multiplex PCR. The data contain about 330,000 clones, around 90% of them singletons. General observations from the study: The tendency of first-cohort TCR clusters to co-occur in the roughly 130 validation repertoires was the finding of a later analysis. Most TCR sequences proved rare, with some public TCRs found in many donors. In vitro testing confirmed a few CMV-associated chains as specific for CMV antigens.

Trimming left V 5 bases short and J 2 bases short, with 3 bases between. The CDR3 consists of 11 residues. Germline assignment: CDR1 MGHRA and CDR2 YSYEKL. The donors were part of the validation cohort, which consisted of more than 90 subjects and was separate from the first cohort of 666 subjects. Sequenced input: PBMCs. The sequence was collected from a woman aged 25 to 39 in good health and CMV-seropositive. V is TRBV4-1 and J is TRBJ2-5; no clear D gene. CDR3 bases: TGCGCCAGCAGCGGTCAAGAGACCCAGTACTTC. The encoded protein is CASSGQETQYF.